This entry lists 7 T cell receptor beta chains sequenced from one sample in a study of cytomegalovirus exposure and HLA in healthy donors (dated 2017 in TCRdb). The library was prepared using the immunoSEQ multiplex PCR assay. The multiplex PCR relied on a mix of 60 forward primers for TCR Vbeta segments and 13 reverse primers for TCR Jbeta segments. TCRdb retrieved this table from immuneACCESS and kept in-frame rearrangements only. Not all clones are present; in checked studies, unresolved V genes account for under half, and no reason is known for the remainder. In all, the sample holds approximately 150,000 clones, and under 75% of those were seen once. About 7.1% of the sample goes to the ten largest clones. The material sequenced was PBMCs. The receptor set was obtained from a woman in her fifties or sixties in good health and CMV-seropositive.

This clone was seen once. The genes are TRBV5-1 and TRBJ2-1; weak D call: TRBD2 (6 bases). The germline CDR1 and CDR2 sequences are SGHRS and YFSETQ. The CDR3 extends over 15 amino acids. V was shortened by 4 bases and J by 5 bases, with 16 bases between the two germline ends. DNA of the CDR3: TGCGCCAGCAGCCCGACTGCCGGGAGTCACAATGAGCAGTTCTTC. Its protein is CASSPTAGSHNEQFF.

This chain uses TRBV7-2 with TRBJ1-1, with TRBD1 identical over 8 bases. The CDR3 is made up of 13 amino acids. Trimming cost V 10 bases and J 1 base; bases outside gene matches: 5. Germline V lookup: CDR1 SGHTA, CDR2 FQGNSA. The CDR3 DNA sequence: TGTGCCACCTCGGACAGGGAGAACACTGAAGCTTTCTTT. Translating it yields CATSDRENTEAFF.

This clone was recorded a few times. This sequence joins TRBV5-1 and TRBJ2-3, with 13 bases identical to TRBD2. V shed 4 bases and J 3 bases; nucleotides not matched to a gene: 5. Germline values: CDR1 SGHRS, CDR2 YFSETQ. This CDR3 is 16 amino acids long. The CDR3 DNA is TGCGCCAGCAGCGCCGGACTAGCGGGAGCTACAGATACGCAGTATTTT. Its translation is CASSAGLAGATDTQYF.

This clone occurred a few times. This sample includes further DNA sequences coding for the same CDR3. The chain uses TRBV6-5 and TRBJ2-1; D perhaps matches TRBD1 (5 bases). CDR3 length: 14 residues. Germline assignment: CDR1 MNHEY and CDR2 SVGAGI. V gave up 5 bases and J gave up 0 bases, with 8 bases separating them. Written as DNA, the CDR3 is TGTGCCAGCAGTACAGGCTCCTCCTACAATGAGCAGTTCTTC. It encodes CASSTGSSYNEQFF.

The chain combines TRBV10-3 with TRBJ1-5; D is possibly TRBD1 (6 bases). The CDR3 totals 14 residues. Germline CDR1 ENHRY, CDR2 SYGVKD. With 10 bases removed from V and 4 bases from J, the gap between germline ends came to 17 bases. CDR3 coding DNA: TGTGCCACGGAACCAGGGGAAGGGAATCAGCCCCAGCATTTT. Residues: CATEPGEGNQPQHF.

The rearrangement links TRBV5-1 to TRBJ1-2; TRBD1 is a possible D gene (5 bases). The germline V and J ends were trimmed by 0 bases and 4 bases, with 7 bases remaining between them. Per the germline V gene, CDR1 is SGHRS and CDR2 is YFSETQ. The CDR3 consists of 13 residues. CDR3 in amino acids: CASSLDGGYGYTF. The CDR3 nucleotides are TGCGCCAGCAGCTTGGACGGGGGCTATGGCTACACCTTC.

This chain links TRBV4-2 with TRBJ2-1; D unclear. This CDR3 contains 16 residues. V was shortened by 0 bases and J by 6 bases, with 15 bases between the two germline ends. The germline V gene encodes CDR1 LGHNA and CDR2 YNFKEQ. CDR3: CASSQDSGRLGNEQFF. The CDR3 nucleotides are TGTGCCAGCAGCCAAGATTCCGGCAGGTTGGGCAATGAGCAGTTCTTC.